This T cell receptor beta chain was obtained from a study of radiotherapy plus CTLA-4 blockade in lung cancer. Unmatched junction bases numbered 9, after V lost 0 bases and J lost 6 bases. The germline V gene has CDR1 SGHNT and CDR2 YYREEE (reference sequence). The CDR3 length is 16 residues. Data came from immunoSEQ multiplex PCR; TCRdb stores just in-frame clones and leaves some out. The sample holds 45,000 to 55,000 clones; around nine tenths are singletons and the top ten take 6% to 8.5%. This clonotype originated in a human donor with non-small cell lung cancer whose response to radiotherapy plus ipilimumab could not be evaluated. The specimen was peripheral blood, collected from a patient treated with radiotherapy plus ipilimumab. J is TRBJ1-5 and V is TRBV5-4, with 7 bases fitting TRBD1. CDR3 sequence (DNA): TGTGCCAGCAGCTTGGTCGACAGGGTGGCACTTCAGCCCCAGCATTTT. Protein sequence: CASSLVDRVALQPQHF.